Listed here is a single T cell receptor beta chain. The germline CDR1 and CDR2 sequences are SGDLS and YYNGEE. The CDR3 spans 13 residues. The V and J ends lost 0 bases and 8 bases respectively, with 9 bases between them. During its preparation, the TCRbeta library received unique molecular identifiers. MiXCR, run by TCRdb on the PCR reads, gives a single entry per CDR3 protein. This table has about half a million distinct CDR3 sequences, around an eighth appearing once. This sample was taken from a study of T-cell reconstitution after alpha-beta-depleted transplantation in children. The sequencing used PBMCs from the stem cell graft donor, collected from the stem cell graft. V usage is TRBV9 and J usage is TRBJ2-1, with D perhaps matching TRBD2 (6 bases). This clonotype was obtained from a human donor who donated a stem cell graft to a child with combined immunodeficiency. CDR3 amino acids: CASSVVEGHEQFF. Written as DNA, the CDR3 is TGTGCCAGCAGCGTAGTGGAGGGTCATGAGCAGTTCTTC.